A single sample is the source of the 29 T cell receptor beta chains below, sequenced in a study of blood T cell repertoires in COVID-19. TCRdb's copy holds only in-frame clones and misses some; the assay was immunoSEQ multiplex PCR. The data show about 75,000 clones, approximately 85% seen once. Sequenced: peripheral blood. Receptor source: a human donor in a cohort sampled during active COVID-19.

The chain recombines TRBV24-1 with TRBJ1-2; 7 bases match TRBD1. Germline V gene sequence: CDR1 KGHDR, CDR2 SFDVKD. The V gene end was trimmed by 3 bases and the J gene end by 3 bases; junction bases not matched to a gene: 3. The CDR3 runs 14 residues. The CDR3 DNA reads TGTGCCACCAGTGATAGTCAGGGGGACTATGGCTACACCTTC. Translated: CATSDSQGDYGYTF.

The CDR3 sequence is CASSLRDGREQYF. CDR3 bases: TGTGCCAGCAGCCTAAGAGATGGGCGCGAGCAGTACTTC. This sequence joins TRBV7-3 and TRBJ2-7; D is undetermined. Trimming removed 5 bases from V and 6 bases from J, with 14 bases in between. Germline values: CDR1 SGHTA, CDR2 FQGTGA. This CDR3 has 13 amino acids. Full variable domain (rest looked up from reference TRBV7-3 and TRBJ2-7): GAGVSQTPSNKVTEKGKYVELRCDPISGHTALYWYRQSLGQGPEFLIYFQGTGAADDSGLPNDRFFAVRPEGSVSTLKIQRTERGDSAVYLCASSLRDGREQYFGPGTRLTVT.

This chain joins TRBV4-3 and TRBJ1-1, with D tentatively TRBD1 (6 bases). CDR1 LGHNA and CDR2 YSLEER come from the germline V gene. V was cut by 0 bases and J by 0 bases, with 11 bases left in between. CDR3 length: 16 residues. In DNA, the CDR3 is TGCGCCAGCAGCCAAGACTCAGGGGCGGTGAACACTGAAGCTTTCTTT. It encodes CASSQDSGAVNTEAFF.

The rearrangement joins TRBV2 to TRBJ2-3, with TRBD2 matching over 11 bases. The germline V gene encodes CDR1 SNHLY and CDR2 FYNNEI. The CDR3 has 16 amino acids. V lost 2 bases to trimming and J lost 9 bases; unmatched junction nucleotides: 10. CDR3 amino acids: CASSEFVSSGGKTQYF. CDR3 bases: TGTGCCAGCAGTGAATTTGTGTCTAGCGGGGGGAAGACGCAGTATTTT. The full variable domain, with the rest looked up from reference TRBV2 and TRBJ2-3, is EPEVTQTPSHQVTQMGQEVILRCVPISNHLYFYWYRQILGQKVEFLVSFYNNEISEKSEIFDDQFSVERPDGSNFTLKIRSTKLEDSAMYFCASSEFVSSGGKTQYFGPGTRLTVL.

The genes are TRBV19 and TRBJ2-1; TRBD2 agrees at 8 bases. The CDR3 length is 14 residues. Germline CDR1 is LNHDA and CDR2 is SQIVND (reference sequence). With V trimmed by 7 bases and J by 1 base, 3 bases remained unmatched. This CDR3 reads CASNRGGSYNEQFF. The CDR3 coding sequence is TGTGCCAGTAATCGGGGGGGATCCTACAATGAGCAGTTCTTC.

The chain recombines TRBV14 with TRBJ2-3, with a possible D match to TRBD2 (5 bases). Trimming took off 4 bases at V and 8 bases at J, with 13 bases between the two ends. The germline V gene has CDR1 SGHDN and CDR2 FVKESK. CDR3 size: 13 residues. Written as DNA, the CDR3 is TGTGCCAGCAGCCCCTACAGTGAGGGTACGCAGTATTTT. Translating it yields CASSPYSEGTQYF.

There are a few counts of this clone. This chain joins TRBV11-3 and TRBJ1-1; TRBD1 might be the D (5 bases). The germline V gene has CDR1 SGHNT and CDR2 YENEEA. The CDR3 length is 14 residues. V was trimmed by 1 base and J by 4 bases, leaving 10 bases between them. Here the CDR3 DNA reads TGTGCCAGCAGCTTAGTGGGCACAGGCACTGAAGCTTTCTTT. It translates to CASSLVGTGTEAFF.

This chain connects TRBV19 to TRBJ2-7; 11 nucleotides agree with TRBD2. CDR1 is LNHDA and CDR2 is SQIVND in the germline V gene (reference sequence). The ends lost 7 bases at V and 6 bases at J; junction bases unmatched: 8. The CDR3 loop spans 14 amino acids. In DNA form, the CDR3 reads TGTGCCAGTACCTCAACCCTAGCGGGAGGCGAGCAGTACTTC. As protein: CASTSTLAGGEQYF.

The rearrangement joins TRBV5-4 to TRBJ2-1, with D possibly being TRBD2 (6 bases). Germline CDR1 SGHNT, CDR2 YYREEE (reference sequence). The CDR3 is 12 amino acids. V was pared by 1 base and J by 12 bases, with 11 bases between. DNA for the CDR3: TGTGCCAGCAGCTTGACGGGGGTGGGGCAGTTCTTC. This codes for CASSLTGVGQFF. Supplemented by reference TRBV5-4 and TRBJ2-1, the full variable domain reads ETGVTQSPTHLIKTRGQQVTLRCSSQSGHNTVSWYQQALGQGPQFIFQYYREEENGRGNFPPRFSGLQFPNYSSELNVNALELDDSALYLCASSLTGVGQFFGPGTRLTVL.

The V and J genes are TRBV4-3 and TRBJ2-3, with TRBD2 identical over 7 bases. Germline V gives CDR1 LGHNA, CDR2 YSLEER. The V and J ends lost 0 bases and 1 base, in that order; junction bases with no gene match: 4. This CDR3 has 16 amino acids. The CDR3 region is CASSQDRTSRTDTQYF. The CDR3 DNA reads as TGCGCCAGCAGCCAAGATAGGACTAGTCGCACAGATACGCAGTATTTT.

V and J are TRBV5-1 and TRBJ2-2, with TRBD2 identical over 7 bases. The CDR3 spans 13 residues. Germline CDR1 and CDR2: SGHRS and YFSETQ. The V gene end was trimmed by 3 bases and the J gene end by 5 bases; junction bases not matched to a gene: 1. CDR3 residues: CASSSGLTGELFF. The CDR3 DNA reads TGCGCCAGCAGCTCGGGACTAACCGGGGAGCTGTTTTTT.

V and J are TRBV6-5 and TRBJ2-3, with TRBD1 identical over 8 bases. This CDR3 contains 13 residues. From germline, CDR1 is MNHEY and CDR2 SVGAGI. Trimming cost V 10 bases and J 9 bases; bases outside gene matches: 12. DNA for the CDR3: TGTGCCACCTCAGGGGGCTCTGCCGGGACGCAGTATTTT. Residues: CATSGGSAGTQYF.

This sequence joins TRBV12-5 and TRBJ2-3, with 10 bases identical to TRBD2. CDR3 length equals 16 residues. Germline CDR1 is LGHNT and CDR2 is FRNRAP. V gave up 5 bases and J gave up 6 bases; unmatched junction bases: 11. The CDR3 region has the DNA TGTGCTAGTGGTCCCGGACTAGCGGTGGCAGGGGATACGCAGTATTTT. This sequence encodes CASGPGLAVAGDTQYF. The whole variable domain, remainder taken from reference TRBV12-5 and TRBJ2-3, is DARVTQTPRHKVTEMGQEVTMRCQPILGHNTVFWYRQTMMQGLELLAYFRNRAPLDDSGMPKDRFSAEMPDATLATLKIQPSEPRDSAVYFCASGPGLAVAGDTQYFGPGTRLTVL.

The rearrangement joins TRBV2 to TRBJ2-7; TRBD2 agrees at 10 bases. The J segment lost 2 bases and the V segment lost 4 bases, leaving 2 bases of the junction unmatched. The CDR3 extends over 14 amino acids. Germline values: CDR1 SNHLY, CDR2 FYNNEI. The CDR3 DNA follows: TGTGCCAGCAGTGGGACTAGCGGAACCTACGAGCAGTACTTC. Its translation: CASSGTSGTYEQYF.

The chain couples TRBV28 to TRBJ1-2; the D is unclear. The CDR3 runs to 14 residues. V was cut by 2 bases and J by 3 bases, with 10 bases left in between. Germline assignment: CDR1 MDHEN and CDR2 SYDVKM. CDR3 protein: CASSLVVLDYGYTF. The CDR3, as DNA: TGTGCCAGCAGTTTAGTCGTCCTAGACTATGGCTACACCTTC.

This rearrangement joins TRBV9 to TRBJ2-7; D might be TRBD2 (6 bases). This CDR3 has 14 residues. V dropped 0 bases and J dropped 6 bases, with 13 bases sitting between them. Per the germline V gene, CDR1 is SGDLS and CDR2 is YYNGEE. The CDR3 nucleotides are TGTGCCAGCAGCGTAGCTACGGGAGCCGGCGAGCAGTACTTC. Amino acids: CASSVATGAGEQYF.

V and J are TRBV7-8 and TRBJ1-1; 8 bases are a match to TRBD1. Germline V gene sequence: CDR1 SGHVS, CDR2 FQNEAQ. The ends lost 5 bases at V and 1 base at J; junction bases unmatched: 6. The CDR3 totals 15 residues. The CDR3 DNA follows: TGTGCCAGCAGCCCGTACAGGGGGAAGAACACTGAAGCTTTCTTT. Amino acid sequence: CASSPYRGKNTEAFF.

This clone was detected only a few times. The chain carries TRBV5-6 and TRBJ1-2, with D uncertain. The germline gives CDR1 SGHDT, CDR2 YYEEEE. Trimming cost V 2 bases and J 0 bases, with 8 bases left between them. The CDR3 is 14 residues long. The CDR3 DNA reads TGTGCCAGCAGCTTAGGTGCGGCTAACTATGGCTACACCTTC. Translated, it gives CASSLGAANYGYTF.

V and J are TRBV19 and TRBJ1-1; weak D call: TRBD1 (5 bases). CDR1 and CDR2 (germline): LNHDA, SQIVND (reference sequence). This CDR3 has 14 residues. Trimming took 7 bases from V and 3 from J, leaving 15 bases between them. The CDR3 here is CASNHRWGDTEAFF. DNA of the CDR3: TGTGCCAGTAACCACAGGTGGGGTGACACTGAAGCTTTCTTT.

The CDR3 reads CASSLEVLAGGYNEQFF. Here the CDR3 DNA reads TGCGCCAGCAGCTTGGAAGTACTAGCGGGAGGGTACAATGAGCAGTTCTTC. The chain employs TRBV5-1 and TRBJ2-1; 13 positions match TRBD2. The V and J ends lost 0 bases and 4 bases, in that order; junction bases with no gene match: 4. The CDR3 contains 17 residues. In germline, CDR1 is SGHRS, CDR2 YFSETQ.

The chain couples TRBV3-1 (or the pseudogene TRBV3-2) to TRBJ2-2; 7 bases fit TRBD1. V dropped 3 bases and J dropped 1; count of bases not matched to a gene: 8. The CDR3 is 17 amino acids. Per the germline V gene, CDR1 is LGHDT and CDR2 is YNNKEL (reference sequence). DNA for the CDR3: TGTGCCAGCAGCCAGGCGGTACGGACAGGGAACACCGGGGAGCTGTTTTTT. It yields the protein CASSQAVRTGNTGELFF.

V is TRBV12-5 and J is TRBJ2-3, with D maybe TRBD1 (6 bases). Trimming took off 2 bases at V and 10 bases at J, with 13 bases between the two ends. The CDR3 spans 13 residues. Germline CDR1 LGHNT, CDR2 FRNRAP. The CDR3 coding sequence is TGTGCTAGTGGTTTGCTCAGGGGTATGGCGCAGTATTTT. This translates into CASGLLRGMAQYF.

V usage is TRBV14 and J usage is TRBJ2-5; TRBD2 aligns across 9 bases. V trimming: 0 bases; J trimming: 2 bases; junction bases outside the gene matches: 10. CDR1 SGHDN and CDR2 FVKESK come from the germline V gene. This CDR3 spans 18 amino acids. The CDR3 region has the DNA TGTGCCAGCAGCCAAGAGGCGGGAGGGGTTATTTTTCAAGAGACCCAGTACTTC. This translates into CASSQEAGGVIFQETQYF.

The chain recombines TRBV6-1 with TRBJ2-5, with TRBD1 matching 7 bases. Germline V lookup: CDR1 MNHNS, CDR2 SASEGT. The CDR3 spans 14 residues. The junction had 3 bases not matched to a gene; V was cut back by 3 bases and J by 2 bases. CDR3 amino acids: CASSEGTAQETQYF. CDR3 DNA sequence: TGTGCCAGCAGTGAGGGGACAGCTCAAGAGACCCAGTACTTC.

This clone occurred once. The CDR3 reads CASSPQQGKDEQYF. In DNA, the CDR3 is TGTGCCAGCTCACCACAACAGGGAAAAGACGAGCAGTACTTC. The chain uses TRBV18 and TRBJ2-7; D possibly corresponds to TRBD1 (6 bases). Germline assignment: CDR1 KGHSH and CDR2 LQKENI. V was shortened by 1 base and J by 5 bases, with 12 bases between the two germline ends. There are 14 residues in the CDR3.

The V gene is TRBV3-1 (or the pseudogene TRBV3-2), the J gene TRBJ2-1; 9 bases agree with TRBD2. The V gene end was trimmed by 4 bases and the J gene end by 0 bases; junction bases not matched to a gene: 13. Germline values: CDR1 LGHDT, CDR2 YNNKEL (reference sequence). The CDR3 has 19 amino acids. CDR3 sequence: CASSPSGGLAGSSYNEQFF. CDR3 in DNA: TGTGCCAGCAGCCCATCGGGGGGGCTAGCGGGGAGCTCCTACAATGAGCAGTTCTTC.

The chain combines TRBV6-5 with TRBJ1-2; D is ambiguous. Germline values: CDR1 MNHEY, CDR2 SVGAGI. Deletions cut 5 bases from V and 1 base from J, with 8 bases between. The length of the CDR3 is 13 residues. The CDR3 region has the DNA TGTGCCAGCAGTACCACGAGTAACTATGGCTACACCTTC. As protein: CASSTTSNYGYTF.

The rearrangement uses TRBV7-2 and TRBJ2-1, with D perhaps TRBD2 (6 bases). V lost 1 base, J lost 10 bases, and 11 bases lay in between. The germline V gene encodes CDR1 SGHTA and CDR2 FQGNSA. There are 13 residues in the CDR3. The CDR3 loop is CASSLVAGYEQFF. The CDR3 nucleotides read TGTGCCAGCAGCTTAGTTGCGGGGTACGAGCAGTTCTTC.

In this sample, this clone turned up a few times. V usage is TRBV12-3 or TRBV12-4 and J usage is TRBJ1-2; TRBD1 is a possible D gene (6 bases). The CDR3 length is 13 residues. Trimming took 4 bases from V and 8 from J, leaving 14 bases between them. The CDR3 nucleotides read TGTGCCAGCAGTTCGGACAGACCTGTCGGCTACACCTTC. Translating gives CASSSDRPVGYTF.